The 15 T cell receptor beta chains presented below share a single source sample, sequenced in a study of T cells in localized non-small cell lung cancer (dated by TCRdb to the early 2020s). Library preparation was by the immunoSEQ multiplex PCR assay. Held by TCRdb, this immuneACCESS table contains in-frame sequences only and omits some clones. Under half of the omission traces to an unresolved V gene where checked; the cause of the rest is unknown. In this sample the table shows 15,000 or so clones, about nine tenths of which occur a single time. The ten biggest clones cover roughly 29% of the sample. Here the sequenced sample was peripheral blood, taken before any cancer treatment. Receptor source: an older female donor with stage III squamous cell lung carcinoma.

This clone was seen only once. The chain is built from TRBV19 and TRBJ2-2, with D perhaps TRBD1 (5 bases). V lost 5 bases and J lost 7, with 14 bases in between. The length of the CDR3 is 14 residues. Germline V CDR1 and CDR2: LNHDA, SQIVND (reference sequence). The CDR3 DNA is TGTGCCAGTAGTCCGGACAAGAGAAACGGGGAGCTGTTTTTT. It codes for CASSPDKRNGELFF.

V usage is TRBV7-8 and J usage is TRBJ2-7; D is possibly TRBD2 (6 bases). With 1 base removed from V and 2 bases from J, the gap between germline ends came to 12 bases. The length of the CDR3 is 15 residues. Germline lookup yields CDR1 SGHVS and CDR2 FQNEAQ. CDR3 sequence: CASSLDGRGTYEQYF. The CDR3 nucleotides read TGTGCCAGCAGCTTAGATGGGCGGGGAACCTACGAGCAGTACTTC. Variable domain in full (rest from reference TRBV7-8 and TRBJ2-7): GAGVSQSPRYKVAKRGQDVALRCDPISGHVSLFWYQQALGQGPEFLTYFQNEAQLDKSGLPSDRFFAERPEGSVSTLKIQRTQQEDSAVYLCASSLDGRGTYEQYFGPGTRLTVT.

The V call is TRBV6-5, the J call TRBJ1-2; 9 nucleotides align to TRBD1. Germline loops: CDR1 MNHEY, CDR2 SVGAGI. CDR3 length: 14 residues. J gave up 0 bases and V 5 bases, and 1 base lay outside the gene matches. The CDR3 region is CASSRTGANYGYTF. CDR3 sequence (DNA): TGTGCCAGCAGTCGGACAGGGGCTAACTATGGCTACACCTTC.

This chain joins TRBV7-2 and TRBJ2-7; the D gene could be TRBD1 or TRBD2 (5 bases each). The germline gives CDR1 SGHTA, CDR2 FQGNSA. V dropped 5 bases and J dropped 5 bases, with 19 bases sitting between them. The CDR3 is made up of 15 amino acids. The CDR3 sequence is CASSPPGTLQDEQYF. The CDR3 DNA reads as TGTGCCAGCAGCCCCCCCGGGACCCTTCAGGACGAGCAGTACTTC.

This clone was detected once. This rearrangement joins TRBV5-1 to TRBJ2-5; D may match TRBD1 or TRBD2 (5 bases each). The CDR3 has 14 residues. The V gene lost 2 bases and the J gene lost 5 bases, with 13 bases spanning the gap. CDR1 and CDR2 from the germline V gene are SGHRS and YFSETQ. CDR3 bases: TGCGCCAGCAGCTTTGGGACGGATGGGGAGACCCAGTACTTC. This sequence encodes CASSFGTDGETQYF.

The chain is built from TRBV2 and TRBJ2-7; possibly TRBD2 for D (6 bases). Germline CDR1 reads SNHLY; CDR2 reads FYNNEI. V was pared by 6 bases and J by 7 bases, with 13 bases between. This CDR3 contains 12 residues. CDR3: CASRGGAREQYF. CDR3 coding DNA: TGTGCCAGCAGGGGAGGTGCTCGGGAGCAGTACTTC.

The chain carries TRBV5-1 and TRBJ2-7; tentatively, D is TRBD1 (5 bases). Trimming removed 5 bases from V and 7 bases from J, with 16 bases in between. The length of the CDR3 is 13 residues. The germline V gene encodes CDR1 SGHRS and CDR2 YFSETQ. The CDR3 region has the DNA TGCGCCAGCAGGCCGTCAGGGATAGGTGAGCAGTACTTC. This sequence encodes CASRPSGIGEQYF.

Only a few counts were recorded for this clone. The chain combines TRBV4-1 with TRBJ2-2; tentatively, D is TRBD2 (5 bases). This CDR3 contains 11 residues. Per germline, CDR1 MGHRA and CDR2 YSYEKL. V shed 5 bases and J shed 8 bases, with 6 bases lying between them. The CDR3 nucleotides read TGCGCCAGCAGCACGGGGGGGGAGCTGTTTTTT. It codes for CASSTGGELFF.

The chain has TRBV5-6 and TRBJ2-5, with 8 nucleotides matching TRBD2. Germline assignment: CDR1 SGHDT and CDR2 YYEEEE. With 0 bases clipped from V and 4 bases from J, the junction kept 2 bases outside the gene matches. This CDR3 comprises 14 residues. CDR3 amino acids: CASSLGLAGETQYF. DNA of the CDR3: TGTGCCAGCAGCTTGGGTCTAGCGGGAGAGACCCAGTACTTC. Full variable domain (remainder filled in from reference TRBV5-6 and TRBJ2-5): DAGVTQSPTHLIKTRGQQVTLRCSPKSGHDTVSWYQQALGQGPQFIFQYYEEEERQRGNFPDRFSGHQFPNYSSELNVNALLLGDSALYLCASSLGLAGETQYFGPGTRLLVL.

CDR3 DNA sequence: TGTGCCAGCAGTTTACGCGAGATCTACGAGCAGTACTTC. Protein sequence: CASSLREIYEQYF. The chain has TRBV28 and TRBJ2-7; D gene uncertain. The CDR3 sequence is 13 residues long. The germline V gene encodes CDR1 MDHEN and CDR2 SYDVKM. V lost 2 bases to trimming and J lost 3 bases, with 8 bases between them.

As DNA, the CDR3 is TGTGCCAGCAGTGAATCAAGGCTAGCGGGACGGGATGAGCAGTTCTTC. It encodes CASSESRLAGRDEQFF. The chain combines TRBV25-1 with TRBJ2-1; 9 nucleotides agree with TRBD2. Trimming cost V 1 base and J 8 bases; bases outside gene matches: 9. CDR1 MGHDK and CDR2 SYGVNS come from the germline V gene. The CDR3 has 16 residues.

The sample holds a few counts of this clone. The chain uses TRBV10-3 and TRBJ2-7; D remains ambiguous. V was clipped by 6 bases and J by 5 bases, with 11 bases between them. The germline CDR1 and CDR2 sequences are ENHRY and SYGVKD. This CDR3 has 12 amino acids. CDR3 sequence (DNA): TGTGCCATCAGCGGAACTGGGGACGAGCAGTACTTC. It encodes CAISGTGDEQYF.

The chain couples TRBV7-3 to TRBJ2-1, with D unresolved. CDR1 SGHTA and CDR2 FQGTGA come from the germline V gene. Trimming stripped 1 base from V and 5 bases from J, with 15 bases between. The CDR3 contains 16 residues. The CDR3 reads CASSLSSSPPNNEQFF. In DNA, the CDR3 is TGTGCCAGCAGCTTAAGTAGCTCTCCACCCAACAATGAGCAGTTCTTC.

The V and J genes are TRBV4-1 and TRBJ2-3; maybe TRBD2 (7 bases). Germline V lookup: CDR1 MGHRA, CDR2 YSYEKL. There are 18 residues in the CDR3. Deletions cut 0 bases from V and 1 base from J, with 17 bases between. The CDR3 nucleotides read TGCGCCAGCAGCCAAGACCCCTATGGGGGGGGCCGCACAGATACGCAGTATTTT. It codes for CASSQDPYGGGRTDTQYF.

The CDR3 spells CASSQDMRQGFTF. The CDR3 DNA is TGTGCCAGCAGCCAAGATATGCGGCAGGGTTTCACCTTC. This chain links TRBV4-2 with TRBJ1-2, with D perhaps matching TRBD1 (5 bases). The CDR3 length is 13 residues. CDR1 and CDR2 from the germline V gene are LGHNA and YNFKEQ. The germline V and J ends were trimmed by 0 bases and 13 bases, with 15 bases remaining between them.